This T cell receptor beta chain was sequenced for a study of blood T cell repertoires in COVID-19. A PCR-confirmed or clinician-diagnosed COVID-19 case had contacted exposed participants within 2 weeks of entry. Germline CDR1 reads SGHRS; CDR2 reads YFSETQ. V lost 2 bases, J lost 3 bases, and 9 bases lay in between. CDR3 length: 13 residues. Profiled with immunoSEQ multiplex PCR; TCRdb holds only in-frame clones, not every one. The sample yields approximately 270,000 clones, less than 95% seen once. V is TRBV5-1 and J is TRBJ2-7; tentative D call: TRBD1 (6 bases). The sample was PBMCs or T cells enriched from blood (not recorded which). The receptor's source is a man in his forties who had been exposed to COVID-19. The CDR3 region has the DNA TGCGCCAGCAGCTTTACCAGGGGCTACGAGCAGTACTTC. As protein: CASSFTRGYEQYF. Using reference TRBV5-1 and TRBJ2-7 for the parts outside the CDR3, the full variable domain is KAGVTQTPRYLIKTRGQQVTLSCSPISGHRSVSWYQQTPGQGLQFLFEYFSETQRNKGNFPGRFSGRQFSNSRSEMNVSTLELGDSALYLCASSFTRGYEQYFGPGTRLTVT.